This T cell receptor beta chain was recovered during a study of blood T cell repertoires in COVID-19. Overall study context: The United States, Italy and Spain supplied acute and convalescent COVID-19 samples. T cells, B-cell-depleted T cells, or PBMCs supplied cDNA or gDNA.

Authors' analysis steps: Estimated nucleated cell counts came from reference gene primer amplification. Libraries were prepared by immunoSEQ multiplex PCR; TCRdb keeps only in-frame clonotypes and omits some of them. From that table come the V and J calls and clone size; the DNA was used to work out D and trimming. This sample has about 370,000 clones, with roughly 90% found just once. Seattle patients were enrolled while actively infected and followed longitudinally. This CDR3 comprises 13 residues. CDR1 is WNHNN and CDR2 is SYGVQD in the germline V gene (reference sequence). The V gene lost 6 bases and the J gene lost 4 bases, with 10 bases spanning the gap.

The sequenced material came from peripheral blood. The genes are TRBV10-1 and TRBJ1-5; D may be TRBD1 (6 bases). The receptor comes from a woman in her 30s with COVID-19, enrolled during active disease. The DNA for the CDR3 is TGCGCCAGCAGCGATGGACAGAATCAGCCCCAGCATTTT. As protein: CASSDGQNQPQHF.